This entry is about one T cell receptor (beta chain). Antigen unknown. MiXCR, applied by TCRdb to the 5' RACE reads, yields one record per CDR3 protein. The repertoire holds about 240,000 distinct CDR3 sequences, with approximately 9% as singletons. This entry belongs to a study of CD8 T cells in ankylosing spondylitis. Study-level points and caveats: What seemed typical of ankylosing spondylitis blood was a TCR beta motif built from roughly eight highly homologous variants. Those disease-linked clones were CD8+; they were also relatively rare in peripheral blood. Reportedly, disease-linked clones are significantly enriched in ankylosing spondylitis patients' matched synovial fluid.

This CDR3 comprises 15 residues. V was shortened by 4 bases and J by 5 bases, with 17 bases between the two germline ends. Germline CDR1 is MDHEN and CDR2 is SYDVKM. The gene calls are TRBV28 and TRBJ1-1; weak D call: TRBD1 (5 bases). Sequencing input: blood, either unsorted or a sorted T cell fraction (not recorded which). The receptor was isolated from a male donor with ankylosing spondylitis or in good health (not recorded which). The CDR3 region has the DNA TGTGCCAGCAGTTCCGCATGGACGGGGGAAACTGAAGCTTTCTTT. It translates to CASSSAWTGETEAFF.